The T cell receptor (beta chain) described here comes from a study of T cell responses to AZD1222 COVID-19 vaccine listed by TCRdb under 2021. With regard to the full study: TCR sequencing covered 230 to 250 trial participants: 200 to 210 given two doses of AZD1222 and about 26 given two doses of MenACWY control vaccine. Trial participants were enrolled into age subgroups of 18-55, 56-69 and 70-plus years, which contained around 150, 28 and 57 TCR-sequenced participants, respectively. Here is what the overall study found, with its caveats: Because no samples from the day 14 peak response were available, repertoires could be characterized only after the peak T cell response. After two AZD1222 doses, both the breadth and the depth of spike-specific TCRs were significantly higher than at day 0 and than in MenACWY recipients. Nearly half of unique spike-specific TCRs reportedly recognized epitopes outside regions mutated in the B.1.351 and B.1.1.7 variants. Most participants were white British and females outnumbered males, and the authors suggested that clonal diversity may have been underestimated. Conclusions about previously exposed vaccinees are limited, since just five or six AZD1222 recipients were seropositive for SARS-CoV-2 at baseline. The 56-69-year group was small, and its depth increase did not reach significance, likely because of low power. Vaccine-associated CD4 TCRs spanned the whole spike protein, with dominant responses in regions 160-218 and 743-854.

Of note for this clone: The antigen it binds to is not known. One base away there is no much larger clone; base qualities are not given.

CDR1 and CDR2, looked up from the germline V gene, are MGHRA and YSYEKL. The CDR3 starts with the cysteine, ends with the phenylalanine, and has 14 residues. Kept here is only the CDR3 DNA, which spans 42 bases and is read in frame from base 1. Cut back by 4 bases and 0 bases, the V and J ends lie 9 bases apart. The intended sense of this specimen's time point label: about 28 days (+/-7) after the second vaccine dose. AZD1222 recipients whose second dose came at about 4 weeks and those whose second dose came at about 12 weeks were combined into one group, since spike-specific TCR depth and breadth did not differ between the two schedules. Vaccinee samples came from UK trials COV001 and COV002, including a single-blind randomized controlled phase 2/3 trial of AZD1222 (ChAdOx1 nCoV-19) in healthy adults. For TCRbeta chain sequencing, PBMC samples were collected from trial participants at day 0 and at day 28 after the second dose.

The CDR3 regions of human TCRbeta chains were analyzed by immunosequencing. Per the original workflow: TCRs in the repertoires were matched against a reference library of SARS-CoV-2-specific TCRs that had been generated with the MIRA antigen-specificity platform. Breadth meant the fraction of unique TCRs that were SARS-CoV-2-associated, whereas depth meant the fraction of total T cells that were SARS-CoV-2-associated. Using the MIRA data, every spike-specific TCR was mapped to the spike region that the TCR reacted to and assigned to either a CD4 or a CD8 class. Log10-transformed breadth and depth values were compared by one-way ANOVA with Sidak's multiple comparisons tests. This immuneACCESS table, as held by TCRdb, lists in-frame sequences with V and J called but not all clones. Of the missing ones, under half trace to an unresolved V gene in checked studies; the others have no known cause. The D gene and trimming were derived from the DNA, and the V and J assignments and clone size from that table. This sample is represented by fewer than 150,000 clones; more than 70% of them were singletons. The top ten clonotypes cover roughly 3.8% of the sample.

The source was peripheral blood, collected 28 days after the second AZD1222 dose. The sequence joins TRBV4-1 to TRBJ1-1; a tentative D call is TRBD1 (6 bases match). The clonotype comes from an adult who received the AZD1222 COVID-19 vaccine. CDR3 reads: CASSLGQMNTEAFF. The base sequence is TGCGCCAGCAGCCTCGGACAGATGAACACTGAAGCTTTCTTT.